The rows below give T cell receptor beta chains drawn from one sample of a study of CD8+ T cells in alopecia areata. Sequencing used immunoSEQ multiplex PCR; TCRdb keeps in-frame clones, though not all of them. The sample contains some 240,000 clones, 50% to 60% of which appear only once. The specimen comprised CD4+ T cells sorted from blood, sampled at week 0. Every receptor here comes from a human donor with alopecia areata. The CDR3 runs from the conserved cysteine through the conserved F or W. Each record gives: J gene, D gene, V gene, clone size, CDR3 DNA, CDR3 protein. D genes are given only for firm matches. Where a row states a size, it is once, few, many or the class of an expanded clone; other rows omit it.

J: TRBJ1-2
D: .
V: TRBV30
size: .
DNA: TGTGCCTGGAGTGAATGGGGAAAGGACTATGGCTACACCTTC
CDR3: CAWSEWGKDYGYTF

J: TRBJ2-5
D: .
V: TRBV27
size: .
DNA: TGTGCCAGCAGTGATCGGGGGAAGGCCCAGTACTTC
CDR3: CASSDRGKAQYF

J: TRBJ2-7
D: TRBD2
V: TRBV27
size: .
DNA: TGTGCCAGCAGTTTAGAAGGACTAGCGAAAAGCTCCTACGAGCAGTACTTC
CDR3: CASSLEGLAKSSYEQYF

J: TRBJ1-2
D: .
V: TRBV25-1
size: .
DNA: TGTGCCAGCAGTGGTAGTCCGTTCTCGAACTATGGCTACACCTTC
CDR3: CASSGSPFSNYGYTF

J: TRBJ2-3
D: .
V: TRBV4-2
size: once
DNA: TGTGCCAGCAGCCAAGGGGGTCTTTCGCAAGATACGCAGTATTTT
CDR3: CASSQGGLSQDTQYF

J: TRBJ1-5
D: .
V: TRBV30
size: .
DNA: TGTGCCTGGAAGGAGCGCCAAGGGCCCCAGCATTTT
CDR3: CAWKERQGPQHF

J: TRBJ2-3
D: .
V: TRBV7-9
size: few
DNA: TGTGCCAGCAGCTCTTATGGAGATACGCAGTATTTT
CDR3: CASSSYGDTQYF

J: TRBJ1-1
D: .
V: TRBV2
size: .
DNA: TGTGCCAGCAGTGCAGGGGTCACTGAAGCTTTCTTT
CDR3: CASSAGVTEAFF

J: TRBJ2-7
D: .
V: TRBV7-3
size: few
DNA: TGTGCCAGCAGCTTAAGGGCCGGGACCACTGCTCTGCACGAGCAGTACTTC
CDR3: CASSLRAGTTALHEQYF

J: TRBJ1-4
D: .
V: TRBV29-1
size: .
DNA: TGCAGCGTTCGGCTACGGGGGGCCGGGGAAAAACTGTTTTTT
CDR3: CSVRLRGAGEKLFF

J: TRBJ1-2
D: TRBD1
V: TRBV30
size: .
DNA: TGTGCCTGGATTCGTACAGGGGGCGCGGGATATGGCTACACCTTC
CDR3: CAWIRTGGAGYGYTF

J: TRBJ2-1
D: TRBD1
V: TRBV5-1
size: .
DNA: TGCGCCAGCAGTTCCGGGACAGGGCATTTCAATGAGCAGTTCTTC
CDR3: CASSSGTGHFNEQFF

J: TRBJ2-7
D: .
V: TRBV6-1
size: .
DNA: TGTGCCAGCAGTGAAGTGGCAGTAAGCTACGAGCAGTACTTC
CDR3: CASSEVAVSYEQYF

J: TRBJ2-7
D: .
V: TRBV2
size: .
DNA: TGTGCCAGCAGTGATTATACAGGACCGATCCACGAACTCTCCTACGAGCAGTACTTC
CDR3: CASSDYTGPIHELSYEQYF

J: TRBJ2-7
D: .
V: TRBV29-1
size: few
DNA: TGCAGCGTTGGCCCCCGGACGCCCTCCTACGAGCAGTACTTC
CDR3: CSVGPRTPSYEQYF

J: TRBJ2-7
D: TRBD1
V: TRBV6-6
size: many
DNA: TGTGCCAGCAGTTACTCAACCGGGACAGGGGTGTACGAGCAGTACTTC
CDR3: CASSYSTGTGVYEQYF

J: TRBJ2-1
D: TRBD2
V: TRBV4-1
size: .
DNA: TGCGCCAGCAGTCAAGGGACTAGCACCTACAATGAGCAGTTCTTC
CDR3: CASSQGTSTYNEQFF

J: TRBJ2-1
D: TRBD2
V: TRBV29-1
size: .
DNA: TGCAGCGACGCCGGACTAGCGGGAGGTGCCTACAATGAGCAGTTCTTC
CDR3: CSDAGLAGGAYNEQFF

J: TRBJ2-2
D: TRBD1
V: TRBV10-3
size: few
DNA: TGTGCCATCAGAACCACGGGACAGGGCCCCGGGGAGCTGTTTTTT
CDR3: CAIRTTGQGPGELFF

J: TRBJ2-7
D: .
V: TRBV4-2
size: .
DNA: TGTGCCAGCAGCCAAGCCAGTGGGACCTCCTACGAGCAGTACTTC
CDR3: CASSQASGTSYEQYF

J: TRBJ1-5
D: .
V: TRBV5-1
size: few
DNA: TGCGCCAGCAGCTTTACCGGACAGAGTAATCAGCCCCAGCATTTT
CDR3: CASSFTGQSNQPQHF

J: TRBJ1-2
D: TRBD1
V: TRBV5-4
size: .
DNA: TGTGCCAGCAGCTTGGGGACAGGCCTTAACTATGGCTACACCTTC
CDR3: CASSLGTGLNYGYTF

J: TRBJ2-3
D: TRBD2
V: TRBV29-1
size: .
DNA: TGCAGCGTTGAAGATCCCGTGGGACTAGCGGGGGGTACAGATACGCAGTATTTT
CDR3: CSVEDPVGLAGGTDTQYF

J: TRBJ1-2
D: TRBD1
V: TRBV23-1
size: .
DNA: TGCGCCAGCAGTCACCCGGCCGGGACAGGGAAGTACTATGGCTACACCTTC
CDR3: CASSHPAGTGKYYGYTF

J: TRBJ2-7
D: TRBD1
V: TRBV29-1
size: .
DNA: TGCAGCGTCTCAACAGGGGCCTACGAGCAGTACTTC
CDR3: CSVSTGAYEQYF

J: TRBJ2-5
D: .
V: TRBV7-3
size: .
DNA: TGTGCCAGCAGCTCGGGACGCCCGGAGACCCAGTACTTC
CDR3: CASSSGRPETQYF

J: TRBJ1-1
D: .
V: TRBV18
size: few
DNA: TGTGCCAGCTCACCACAGGGCTCCCACATGAACACTGAAGCTTTCTTT
CDR3: CASSPQGSHMNTEAFF

J: TRBJ1-2
D: .
V: TRBV2
size: few
DNA: TGTGCCAGCATGGGAGGGGGCTATGGCTACACCTTC
CDR3: CASMGGGYGYTF

J: TRBJ1-5
D: .
V: TRBV11-2
size: .
DNA: TGTGCCAGCAGCAAAGGAGGGGTCAATCAGCCCCAGCATTTT
CDR3: CASSKGGVNQPQHF

J: TRBJ2-3
D: .
V: TRBV5-1
size: once
DNA: TGCGCCAGCAGCTTGTGGGCCGAGAGCACAGATACGCAGTATTTT
CDR3: CASSLWAESTDTQYF

J: TRBJ2-7
D: .
V: TRBV5-1
size: once
DNA: TGCGCCAGCAGCCCTCGCCTAGGCTACGAGCAGTACTTC
CDR3: CASSPRLGYEQYF

J: TRBJ2-2
D: TRBD1
V: TRBV25-1
size: .
DNA: TGTGCCAGCGGTTCCCAGAGGGGGCAGGCCGGGGAGCTGTTTTTT
CDR3: CASGSQRGQAGELFF

J: TRBJ2-3
D: .
V: TRBV5-6
size: .
DNA: TGTGCCAGCAGCTTGGGGCAGCGCACAGATACGCAGTATTTT
CDR3: CASSLGQRTDTQYF